The clone carrying this T cell receptor beta chain was counted between two and nine times. Its cognate antigen is unknown. CD45RO/CCR7/CD25/CD127/CD95/CD27 separated CD4+ naive, central memory, regulatory and stem cell-like memory cells by sorting. The data were taken from a study of beta chain features in type 1 diabetes. CDR1 and CDR2 (germline): DFQATT, SNEGSKA (reference sequence). Trimming shortened V by 3 bases and J by 4 bases, and 7 bases separated the two germline ends. The CDR3 covers 11 residues. What was sequenced were expressed TCRB transcripts, since all of the isolated RNA had been reverse transcribed. Using immunoSEQ multiplex PCR, the repertoire was profiled, and TCRdb retains in-frame clones only, with some absent. The sample consists of around 500,000 clones, over 10% of them appearing once. Study-level results: The study found that naive, central memory and Treg TCRB repertoires appeared more similar in patients than in healthy donors. Lower insertion and higher deletion counts appeared at VDJ junctions in type 1 diabetes patients.

This TCR came from a woman younger than 30 in good health. The chain uses TRBV20-1 and TRBJ2-7, with D unresolved. Sample: naive CD4+ T cells from blood. CDR3 loop: CSARFGYEQYV. The CDR3 DNA sequence: TGCAGTGCTAGGTTCGGTTACGAGCAGTACGTC.